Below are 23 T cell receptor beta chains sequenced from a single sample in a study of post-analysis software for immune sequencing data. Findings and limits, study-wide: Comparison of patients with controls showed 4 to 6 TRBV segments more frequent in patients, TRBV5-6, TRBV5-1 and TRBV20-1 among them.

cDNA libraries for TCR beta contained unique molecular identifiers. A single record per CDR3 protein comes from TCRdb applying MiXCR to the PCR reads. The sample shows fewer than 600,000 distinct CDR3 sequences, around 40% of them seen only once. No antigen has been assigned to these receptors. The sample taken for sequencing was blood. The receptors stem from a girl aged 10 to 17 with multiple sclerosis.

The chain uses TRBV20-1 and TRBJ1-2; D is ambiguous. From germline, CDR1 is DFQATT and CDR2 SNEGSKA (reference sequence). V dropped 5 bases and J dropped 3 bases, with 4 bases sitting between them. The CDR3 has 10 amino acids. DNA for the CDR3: TGCAGTGCTGAAGACTATGGCTACACCTTC. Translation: CSAEDYGYTF.

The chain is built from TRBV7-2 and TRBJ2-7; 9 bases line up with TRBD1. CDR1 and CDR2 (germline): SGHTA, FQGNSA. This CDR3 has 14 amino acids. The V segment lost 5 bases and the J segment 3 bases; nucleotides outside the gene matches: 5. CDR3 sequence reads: CASSHRTGDYEQYF. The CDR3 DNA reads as TGTGCCAGCAGCCATCGGACAGGGGACTACGAGCAGTACTTC.

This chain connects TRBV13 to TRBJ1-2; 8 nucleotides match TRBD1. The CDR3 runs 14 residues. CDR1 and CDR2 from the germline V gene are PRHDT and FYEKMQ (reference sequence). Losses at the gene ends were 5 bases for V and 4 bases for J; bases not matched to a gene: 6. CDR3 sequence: CASSTGQGLYGYTF. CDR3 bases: TGTGCCAGCAGCACCGGACAGGGCCTCTATGGCTACACCTTC.

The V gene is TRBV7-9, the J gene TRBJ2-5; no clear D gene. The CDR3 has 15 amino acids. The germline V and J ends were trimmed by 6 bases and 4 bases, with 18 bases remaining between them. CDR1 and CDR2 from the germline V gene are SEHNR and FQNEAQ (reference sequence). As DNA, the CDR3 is TGTGCCAGCAGTCAGTGGACCCGACGGGCAGAGACCCAGTACTTC. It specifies CASSQWTRRAETQYF.

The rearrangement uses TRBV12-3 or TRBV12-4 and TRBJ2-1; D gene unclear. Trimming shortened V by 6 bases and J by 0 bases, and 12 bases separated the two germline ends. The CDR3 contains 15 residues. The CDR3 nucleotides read TGTGCCAGCAGCCTAAGCGAGAGCTCCTACAATGAGCAGTTCTTC. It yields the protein CASSLSESSYNEQFF.

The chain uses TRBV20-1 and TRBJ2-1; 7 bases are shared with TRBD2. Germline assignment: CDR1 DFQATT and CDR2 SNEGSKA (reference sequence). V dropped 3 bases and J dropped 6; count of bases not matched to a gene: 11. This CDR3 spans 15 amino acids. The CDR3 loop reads CSASRAGEVFNEQFF. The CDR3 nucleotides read TGCAGTGCTAGTCGGGCGGGAGAGGTGTTCAATGAGCAGTTCTTC.

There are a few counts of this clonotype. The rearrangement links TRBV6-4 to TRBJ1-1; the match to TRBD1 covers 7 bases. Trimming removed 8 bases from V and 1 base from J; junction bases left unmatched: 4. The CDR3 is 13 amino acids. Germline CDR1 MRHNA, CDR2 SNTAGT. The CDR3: CASRRDRNTEAFF. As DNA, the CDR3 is TGTGCCAGCCGCCGGGACAGGAACACTGAAGCTTTCTTT.

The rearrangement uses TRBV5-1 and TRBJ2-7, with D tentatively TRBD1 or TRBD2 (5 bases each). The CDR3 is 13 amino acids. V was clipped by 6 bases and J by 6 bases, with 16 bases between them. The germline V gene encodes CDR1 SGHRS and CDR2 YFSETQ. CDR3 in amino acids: CASKFGEQAEQYF. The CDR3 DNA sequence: TGCGCCAGCAAATTCGGGGAACAGGCCGAGCAGTACTTC.

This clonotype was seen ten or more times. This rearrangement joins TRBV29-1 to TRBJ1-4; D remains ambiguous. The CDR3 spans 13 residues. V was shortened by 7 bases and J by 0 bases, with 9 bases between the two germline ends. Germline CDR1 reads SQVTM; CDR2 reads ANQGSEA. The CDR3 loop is CSASVATNEKLFF. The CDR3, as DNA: TGCAGCGCATCCGTAGCAACTAATGAAAAACTGTTTTTT.

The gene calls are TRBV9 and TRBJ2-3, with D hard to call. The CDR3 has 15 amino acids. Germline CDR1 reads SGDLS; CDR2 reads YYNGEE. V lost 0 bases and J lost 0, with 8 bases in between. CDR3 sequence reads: CASSVAGRSTDTQYF. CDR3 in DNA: TGTGCCAGCAGCGTAGCTGGTCGTAGCACAGATACGCAGTATTTT.

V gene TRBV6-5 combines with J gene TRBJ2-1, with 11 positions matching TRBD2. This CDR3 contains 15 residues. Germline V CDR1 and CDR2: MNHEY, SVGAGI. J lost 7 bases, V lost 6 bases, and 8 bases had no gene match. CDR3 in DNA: TGTGCCAGCAGGGGGCGGACTAGCGGGCAAAATGAGCAGTTCTTC. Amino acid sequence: CASRGRTSGQNEQFF.

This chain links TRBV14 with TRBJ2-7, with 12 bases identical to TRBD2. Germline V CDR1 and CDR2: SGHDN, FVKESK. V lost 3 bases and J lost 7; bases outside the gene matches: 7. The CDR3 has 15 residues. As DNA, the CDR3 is TGTGCCAGCAGCCAGAGACTAGCGGGAGCGGGTGAGCAGTACTTC. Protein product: CASSQRLAGAGEQYF.

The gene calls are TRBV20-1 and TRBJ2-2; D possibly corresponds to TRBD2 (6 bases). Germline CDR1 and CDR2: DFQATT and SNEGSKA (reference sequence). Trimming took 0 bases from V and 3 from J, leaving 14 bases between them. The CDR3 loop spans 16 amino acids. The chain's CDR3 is CSARDLGEEYTGELFF. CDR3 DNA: TGCAGTGCTAGAGATCTAGGGGAGGAGTACACCGGGGAGCTGTTTTTT.

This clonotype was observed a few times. The CDR3 here is CASSARVGGANVLTF. The CDR3 DNA follows: TGTGCCAGCAGTGCCAGGGTAGGTGGGGCCAACGTCCTGACTTTC. The chain carries TRBV12-3 or TRBV12-4 and TRBJ2-6, with a weak D call TRBD1 (5 bases). There are 15 residues in the CDR3. V was cut by 5 bases and J by 3 bases, with 11 bases left in between.

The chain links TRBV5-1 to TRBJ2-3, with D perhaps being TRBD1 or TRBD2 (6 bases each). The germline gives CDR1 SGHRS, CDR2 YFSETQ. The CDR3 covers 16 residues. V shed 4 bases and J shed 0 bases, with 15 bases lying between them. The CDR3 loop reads CASSPRGLTSTDTQYF. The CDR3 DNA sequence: TGCGCCAGCAGCCCCAGGGGACTTACTAGCACAGATACGCAGTATTTT.

The CDR3 coding sequence is TGTGCCATCAGGGACGGACAGGGGCCCCACGAGCAGTACTTC. It yields the protein CAIRDGQGPHEQYF. This sequence joins TRBV10-3 and TRBJ2-5, with TRBD1 identical over 9 bases. The DNA end favors TRBJ2-7, so the J call may be wrong. Looked up from germline, CDR1 is ENHRY and CDR2 is SYGVKD. The CDR3 contains 14 residues.

DNA for the CDR3: TGCGCCAGCAGCTCAAAGACTAGCGGGTCCTACGAGCAGTACTTC. It translates to CASSSKTSGSYEQYF. This chain joins TRBV5-1 and TRBJ2-7; 10 bases are a match to TRBD2. Trimming cost V 3 bases and J 1 base; bases outside gene matches: 4. The CDR3 sequence is 15 residues long. Germline V gene sequence: CDR1 SGHRS, CDR2 YFSETQ.

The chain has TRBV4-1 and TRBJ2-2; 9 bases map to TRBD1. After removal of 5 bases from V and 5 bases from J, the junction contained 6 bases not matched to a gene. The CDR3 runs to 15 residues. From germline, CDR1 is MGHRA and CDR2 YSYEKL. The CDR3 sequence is CASSMGTGKTGELFF. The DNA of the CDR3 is TGCGCCAGCAGCATGGGGACAGGGAAAACCGGGGAGCTGTTTTTT.

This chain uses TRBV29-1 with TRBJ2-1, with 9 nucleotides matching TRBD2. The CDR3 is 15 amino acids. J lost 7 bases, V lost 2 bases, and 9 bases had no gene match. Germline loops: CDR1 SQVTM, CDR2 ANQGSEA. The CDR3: CSVETAGGPGNEQFF. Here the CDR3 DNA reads TGCAGCGTTGAAACGGCGGGAGGGCCGGGGAATGAGCAGTTCTTC.

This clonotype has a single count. Here the CDR3 reads CSASPLVSVLSYEQYF. DNA for the CDR3: TGCAGTGCTAGCCCTCTCGTGAGCGTCCTATCCTACGAGCAGTACTTC. The chain employs TRBV20-1 and TRBJ2-7; D gene ambiguous. The CDR3 totals 16 residues. Per germline, CDR1 DFQATT and CDR2 SNEGSKA (reference sequence). Trimming left V 3 bases short and J 1 base short, with 19 bases between.

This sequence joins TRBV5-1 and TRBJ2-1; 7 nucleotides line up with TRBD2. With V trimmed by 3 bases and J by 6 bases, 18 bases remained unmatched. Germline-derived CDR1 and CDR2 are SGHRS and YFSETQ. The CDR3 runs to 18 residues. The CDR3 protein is CASSYGGKVQKILNEQFF. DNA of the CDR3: TGCGCCAGCAGCTACGGGGGGAAGGTACAGAAGATCCTCAATGAGCAGTTCTTC.

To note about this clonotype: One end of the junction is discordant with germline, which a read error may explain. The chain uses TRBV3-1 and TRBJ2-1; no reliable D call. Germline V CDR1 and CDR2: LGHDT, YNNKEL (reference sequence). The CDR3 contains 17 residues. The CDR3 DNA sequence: TGTGCCAGCAGCCAAGTGTCAGGCCGTATCTCCCACAATGAGCAGTTCTTC. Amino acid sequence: CASSQVSGRISHNEQFF.

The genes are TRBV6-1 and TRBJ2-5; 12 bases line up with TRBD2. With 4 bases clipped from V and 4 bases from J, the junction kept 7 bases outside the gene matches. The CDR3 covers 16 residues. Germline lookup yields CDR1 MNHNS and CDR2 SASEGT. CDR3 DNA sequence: TGTGCCAGCAGTGTAACACTAGCGGGAGGACGAGAGACCCAGTACTTC. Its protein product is CASSVTLAGGRETQYF.